The rows below give T cell receptor beta chains drawn from one sample of a study of cytomegalovirus exposure and HLA in healthy donors. Some clones are missing from TCRdb's copy, which holds only in-frame ones; the method was immunoSEQ multiplex PCR. The sample holds about 160,000 clones, about three quarters seen once. The sample consisted of PBMCs. These receptors all stem from a female donor in good health and CMV-seronegative. The CDR3 runs from the conserved cysteine through the conserved F or W. A D gene is named only where the DNA matches it firmly. The size of a clone is reported for some rows only, either as once, few or many, or as a class for expanded clones.

J,V,size,D,CDR3,DNA
TRBJ1-3,TRBV11-2,few,TRBD1,CASSDPGQGARNTIYF,TGTGCCAGCAGCGACCCGGGACAGGGGGCGCGGAACACCATATATTTT
TRBJ1-3,TRBV2,.,TRBD1,CASTRQGAPGNTIYF,TGTGCCAGCACCCGACAGGGGGCGCCTGGAAACACCATATATTTT
TRBJ2-7,TRBV7-8,.,.,CASSLGVAEGAYEQYF,TGTGCCAGCAGCTTAGGGGTAGCTGAGGGGGCCTACGAGCAGTACTTC
TRBJ2-7,TRBV28,.,TRBD1,CASSSSDRVYAYEQYF,TGTGCCAGCAGTTCCTCCGACAGGGTCTACGCCTACGAGCAGTACTTC
TRBJ1-5,TRBV6-1,.,.,CASTPRGDSFQPQHF,TGTGCCAGCACCCCACGAGGTGACTCTTTTCAGCCCCAGCATTTT
TRBJ2-7,TRBV10-3,.,.,CAISESGAAYEQYF,TGTGCCATCAGTGAGTCTGGGGCAGCCTACGAGCAGTACTTC
TRBJ2-2,TRBV5-1,.,TRBD2,CASRVSSGTNTGELFF,TGCGCCAGCAGAGTATCTAGCGGTACGAACACCGGGGAGCTGTTTTTT
TRBJ2-1,TRBV19,.,.,CASSPGPTKLFNEQFF,TGTGCCAGTAGTCCTGGGCCGACCAAACTTTTCAATGAGCAGTTCTTC
TRBJ1-2,TRBV7-8,.,.,CASSYTGGTYGYTF,TGTGCCAGCAGTTATACGGGGGGCACCTATGGCTACACCTTC
TRBJ2-7,TRBV7-9,.,.,CASSIPGNSYEQYF,TGTGCCAGCAGCATTCCCGGGAACTCCTACGAGCAGTACTTC
TRBJ1-6,TRBV5-1,.,.,CASSPKDRSSSYNSPLHF,TGCGCCAGCAGCCCGAAAGACAGGTCGAGCTCCTATAATTCACCCCTCCACTTT
TRBJ2-7,TRBV27,.,.,CASATGPAFSYEQYF,TGTGCCAGCGCAACAGGGCCCGCCTTTTCCTACGAGCAGTACTTC
TRBJ1-2,TRBV20-1,.,.,CSAFGNDGYTF,TGCAGCGCATTCGGGAACGATGGCTACACCTTC
TRBJ2-2,TRBV7-2,.,TRBD2,CASSLAGTSAAGELFF,TGTGCCAGCAGCTTAGCAGGGACTAGCGCGGCCGGGGAGCTGTTTTTT
TRBJ1-6,TRBV6-1,few,.,CASSEFPRGNSPLHF,TGTGCCAGCAGTGAGTTTCCGAGGGGGAATTCACCCCTCCACTTT
TRBJ2-7,TRBV7-6,.,TRBD1,CASSSDRANEQYF,TGTGCCAGCAGCTCCGACAGGGCCAACGAGCAGTACTTC
TRBJ1-2,TRBV2,.,TRBD1,CASRGEGAGGYTF,TGTGCCAGCAGGGGCGAGGGGGCGGGTGGCTACACCTTC
TRBJ2-2,TRBV6-4,.,.,CASSDRSTGELFF,TGTGCCAGCAGTGACCGGAGTACCGGGGAGCTGTTTTTT
TRBJ2-2,TRBV7-6,few,.,CASSLAVRELFF,TGTGCCAGCAGCTTGGCGGTCCGGGAGCTGTTTTTT
TRBJ2-3,TRBV5-1,.,TRBD1,CATGGGSSGTDTQYF,TGCGCCACAGGGGGTGGGTCCAGCGGCACAGATACGCAGTATTTT
TRBJ1-1,TRBV7-3,.,.,CASGRGGGNTEAFF,TGTGCCAGCGGAAGGGGAGGAGGGAACACTGAAGCTTTCTTT
TRBJ1-3,TRBV11-3,few,.,CASSPAGAGNTIYF,TGTGCCAGCAGCCCCGCGGGGGCTGGAAACACCATATATTTT
TRBJ1-1,TRBV2,.,.,CASKRDRPDTEAFF,TGTGCCAGCAAAAGAGACAGGCCCGACACTGAAGCTTTCTTT
TRBJ2-7,TRBV30,.,TRBD2,CAWGGVYEQYF,TGTGCCTGGGGGGGGGTCTACGAGCAGTACTTC
TRBJ1-2,TRBV18,.,TRBD1,CASSPGTATSGYTF,TGTGCCAGCTCACCCGGGACAGCTACGAGCGGCTACACCTTC
TRBJ2-7,TRBV28,.,TRBD2,CASRLGLEDYEQYF,TGTGCCAGCAGATTGGGACTAGAAGACTACGAGCAGTACTTC
TRBJ2-3,TRBV7-8,.,.,CASSLDLSTDTQYF,TGTGCCAGCAGCCTGGACTTAAGCACAGATACGCAGTATTTT
TRBJ1-5,TRBV28,once,TRBD1,CASRTGSNQPQHF,TGTGCCAGCCGGACAGGGAGCAATCAGCCCCAGCATTTT
TRBJ1-2,TRBV19,.,.,CASSIIRGVLHLTIGYTF,TGTGCCAGTAGTATCATCCGGGGGGTGCTACACCTGACTATTGGCTACACCTTC
TRBJ2-2,TRBV5-1,.,.,CASYDPSDTGELFF,TGCGCCAGCTACGACCCGAGCGACACCGGGGAGCTGTTTTTT
TRBJ2-7,TRBV5-1,.,TRBD2,CASSPRGGYEQYF,TGCGCCAGCAGCCCTCGGGGGGGTTACGAGCAGTACTTC
TRBJ1-4,TRBV2,.,.,CASRGEGRKLFF,TGTGCCAGCAGGGGGGAGGGGAGGAAACTGTTTTTT
TRBJ1-4,TRBV6-6,.,.,CASSYGDAGYEKLFF,TGTGCCAGCAGTTATGGAGACGCCGGTTATGAAAAACTGTTTTTT
TRBJ1-1,TRBV7-9,.,TRBD1,CASSLKGANTEAFF,TGTGCCAGCAGCTTAAAGGGGGCAAACACTGAAGCTTTCTTT
TRBJ2-7,TRBV27,.,TRBD2,CASSSSGGGTYEQYF,TGTGCCAGCAGCAGCAGCGGGGGGGGAACCTACGAGCAGTACTTC
TRBJ1-5,TRBV30,.,TRBD1,CAWSAGTGGLPQHF,TGTGCCTGGAGTGCTGGGACAGGGGGCCTGCCCCAGCATTTT
TRBJ2-1,TRBV7-9,.,TRBD2,CASSFPSGGPKQFF,TGTGCCAGCAGCTTTCCGTCGGGGGGGCCGAAACAGTTCTTC
TRBJ2-2,TRBV4-2,.,TRBD2,CASNPDVAGGPGTGELFF,TGTGCCAGCAACCCAGATGTAGCGGGAGGGCCGGGTACCGGGGAGCTGTTTTTT
TRBJ1-2,TRBV19,.,TRBD1,CASHRQGDDGYTF,TGTGCCAGTCACCGACAGGGAGATGACGGCTACACCTTC
TRBJ1-5,TRBV19,.,.,CASISRVGNQPQHF,TGTGCCAGTATCAGCAGGGTGGGCAATCAGCCCCAGCATTTT
TRBJ1-3,TRBV7-2,.,.,CASSLARVSGNTIYF,TGTGCCAGCAGCTTAGCCCGGGTGTCTGGAAACACCATATATTTT
TRBJ1-1,TRBV6-6,.,TRBD1,CASRQGARNTEAFF,TGTGCCAGCAGACAGGGGGCAAGGAACACTGAAGCTTTCTTT
TRBJ2-1,TRBV2,.,TRBD2,CASTGLAGVGEFF,TGTGCCAGCACTGGACTAGCGGGAGTAGGTGAGTTCTTC
TRBJ1-5,TRBV7-8,few,.,CASSRDTRGNQPQHF,TGTGCCAGCAGCCGGGACACCCGGGGCAATCAGCCCCAGCATTTT
TRBJ2-1,TRBV6-4,.,TRBD1,CASSDWTGSSYNEQFF,TGTGCCAGCAGTGACTGGACAGGGAGCTCCTACAATGAGCAGTTCTTC
TRBJ1-5,TRBV23-1,once,.,CASSQSFETGCNQPQHF,TGCGCCAGCAGTCAATCGTTCGAGACAGGTTGCAATCAGCCCCAGCATTTT
TRBJ2-2,TRBV30,.,.,CAWSPVRPEPVTGELFF,TGTGCCTGGAGCCCTGTCAGACCGGAGCCCGTCACCGGGGAGCTGTTTTTT
TRBJ2-2,TRBV6-4,few,TRBD2,CASSGLAGANTGELFF,TGTGCCAGCAGTGGACTAGCGGGAGCGAACACCGGGGAGCTGTTTTTT
TRBJ2-3,TRBV7-8,.,.,CASSLNMDTQYF,TGTGCCAGCAGCTTAAACATGGATACGCAGTATTTT
TRBJ2-7,TRBV9,.,TRBD2,CASSVSSGPYEQYF,TGTGCCAGCAGCGTCTCTAGCGGCCCCTACGAGCAGTACTTC
TRBJ1-4,TRBV28,.,TRBD1,CACQGAREKLFF,TGTGCCTGTCAGGGGGCGCGGGAAAAACTGTTTTTT
TRBJ2-4,TRBV11-2,.,TRBD1,CASSLTGTIQYF,TGTGCCAGCAGCCTGACAGGGACCATTCAGTACTTC
TRBJ2-4,TRBV5-1,.,TRBD2,CASSFVAGGSGGKNIQYF,TGCGCCAGCAGCTTTGTAGCGGGAGGCTCCGGGGGCAAAAACATTCAGTACTTC